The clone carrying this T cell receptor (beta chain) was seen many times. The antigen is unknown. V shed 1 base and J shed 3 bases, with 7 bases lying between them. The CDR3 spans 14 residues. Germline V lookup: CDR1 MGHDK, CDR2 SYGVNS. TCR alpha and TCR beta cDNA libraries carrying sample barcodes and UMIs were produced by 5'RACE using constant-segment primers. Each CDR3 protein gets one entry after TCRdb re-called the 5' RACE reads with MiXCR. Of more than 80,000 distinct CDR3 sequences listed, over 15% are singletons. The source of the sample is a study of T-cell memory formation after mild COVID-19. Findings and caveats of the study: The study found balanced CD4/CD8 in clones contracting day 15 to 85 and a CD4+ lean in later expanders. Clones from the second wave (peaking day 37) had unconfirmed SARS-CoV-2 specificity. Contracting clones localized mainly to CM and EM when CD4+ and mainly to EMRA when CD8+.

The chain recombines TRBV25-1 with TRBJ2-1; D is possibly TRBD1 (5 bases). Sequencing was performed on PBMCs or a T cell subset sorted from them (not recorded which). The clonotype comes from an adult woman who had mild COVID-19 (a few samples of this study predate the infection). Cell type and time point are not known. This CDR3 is CASSESGIYNEQFF. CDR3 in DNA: TGTGCCAGCAGTGAATCAGGGATCTACAATGAGCAGTTCTTC.